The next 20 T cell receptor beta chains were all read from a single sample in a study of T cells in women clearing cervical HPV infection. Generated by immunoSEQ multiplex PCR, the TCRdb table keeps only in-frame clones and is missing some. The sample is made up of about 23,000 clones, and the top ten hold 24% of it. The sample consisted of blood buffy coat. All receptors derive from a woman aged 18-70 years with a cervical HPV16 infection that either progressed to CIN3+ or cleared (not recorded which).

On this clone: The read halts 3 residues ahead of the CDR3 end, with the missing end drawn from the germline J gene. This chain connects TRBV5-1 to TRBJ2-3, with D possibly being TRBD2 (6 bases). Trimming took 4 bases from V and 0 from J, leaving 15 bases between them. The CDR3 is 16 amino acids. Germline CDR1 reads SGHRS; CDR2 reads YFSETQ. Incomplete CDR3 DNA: TGCGCCAGCAGCAACCCCGCCGGGACTAGCACAGATACG. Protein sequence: CASSNPAGTSTDT. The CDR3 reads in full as CASSNPAGTSTDTQYF.

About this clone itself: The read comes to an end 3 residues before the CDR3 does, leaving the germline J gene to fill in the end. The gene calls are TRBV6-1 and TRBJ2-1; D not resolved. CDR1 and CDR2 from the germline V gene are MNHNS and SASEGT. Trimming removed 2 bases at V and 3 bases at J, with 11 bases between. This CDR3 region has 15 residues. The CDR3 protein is CASSEQRFDYNEQFF. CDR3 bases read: TGTGCCAGCAGTGAACAGAGATTTGACTACAATGAG.

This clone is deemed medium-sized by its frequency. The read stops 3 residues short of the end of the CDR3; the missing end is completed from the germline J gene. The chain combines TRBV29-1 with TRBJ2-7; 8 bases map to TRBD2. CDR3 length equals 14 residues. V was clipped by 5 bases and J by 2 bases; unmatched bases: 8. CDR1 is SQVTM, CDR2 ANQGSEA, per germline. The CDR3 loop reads CSVSIGGDTYEQYF. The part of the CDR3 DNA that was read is TGCAGCGTTTCTATCGGGGGGGATACCTACGAG.

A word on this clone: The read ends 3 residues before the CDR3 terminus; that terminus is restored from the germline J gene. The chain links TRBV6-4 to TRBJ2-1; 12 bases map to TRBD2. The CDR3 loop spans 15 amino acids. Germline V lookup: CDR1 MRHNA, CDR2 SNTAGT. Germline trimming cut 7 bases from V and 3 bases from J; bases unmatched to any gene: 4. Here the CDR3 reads CASTRLAGVYNEQFF. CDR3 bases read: TGTGCCAGCACCCGACTAGCGGGGGTCTACAATGAG.

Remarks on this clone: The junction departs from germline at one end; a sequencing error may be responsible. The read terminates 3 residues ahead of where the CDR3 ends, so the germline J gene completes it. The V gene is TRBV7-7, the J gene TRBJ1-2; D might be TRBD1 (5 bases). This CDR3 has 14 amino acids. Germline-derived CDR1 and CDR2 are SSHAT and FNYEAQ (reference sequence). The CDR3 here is CASSLGTDSYDYTF. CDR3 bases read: TGTGCTAGCAGCTTAGGGACTGACTCCTACGAC. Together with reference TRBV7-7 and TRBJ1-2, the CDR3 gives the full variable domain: GAGVSQSPRYKVTKRGQDVTLRCDPISSHATLYWYQQALGQGPEFLTYFNYEAQPDKSGLPSDRFSAERPEGSISTLTIQRTEQRDSAMYRCASSLGTDSYDYTFGSGTRLTVV.

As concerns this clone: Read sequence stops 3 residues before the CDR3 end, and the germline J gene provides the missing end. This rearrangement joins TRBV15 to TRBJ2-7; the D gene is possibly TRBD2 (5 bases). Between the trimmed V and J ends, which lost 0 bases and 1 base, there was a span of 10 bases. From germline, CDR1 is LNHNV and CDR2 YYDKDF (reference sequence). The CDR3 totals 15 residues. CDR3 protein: CATSRDWTSSYEQYF. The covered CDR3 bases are TGTGCCACCAGCAGAGATTGGACTTCTTCCTACGAG.

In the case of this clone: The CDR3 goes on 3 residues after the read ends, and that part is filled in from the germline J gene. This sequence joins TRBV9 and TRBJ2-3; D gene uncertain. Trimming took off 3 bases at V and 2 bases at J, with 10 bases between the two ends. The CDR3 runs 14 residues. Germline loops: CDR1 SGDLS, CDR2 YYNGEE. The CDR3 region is CASSAARFTDTQYF. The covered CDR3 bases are TGTGCCAGCAGCGCCGCTAGGTTCACAGATACG.

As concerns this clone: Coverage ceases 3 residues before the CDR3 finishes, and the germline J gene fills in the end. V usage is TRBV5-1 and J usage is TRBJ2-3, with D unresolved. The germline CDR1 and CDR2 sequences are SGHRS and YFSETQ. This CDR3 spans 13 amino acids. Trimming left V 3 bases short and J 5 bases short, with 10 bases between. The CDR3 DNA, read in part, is TGCGCCAGCAGCTCCCCTTCGGGAGATACG. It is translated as CASSSPSGDT. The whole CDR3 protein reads CASSSPSGDTQYF.

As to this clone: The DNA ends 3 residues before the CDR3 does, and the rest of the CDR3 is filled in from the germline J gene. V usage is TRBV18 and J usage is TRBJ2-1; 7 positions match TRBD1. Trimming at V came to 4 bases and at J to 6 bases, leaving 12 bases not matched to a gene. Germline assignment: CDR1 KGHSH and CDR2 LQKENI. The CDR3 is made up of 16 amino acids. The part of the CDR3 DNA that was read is TGTGCCAGCTCACGTGATACTTCAGGGGGAAGCAATGAG. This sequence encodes CASSRDTSGGSNE. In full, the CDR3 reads CASSRDTSGGSNEQFF.

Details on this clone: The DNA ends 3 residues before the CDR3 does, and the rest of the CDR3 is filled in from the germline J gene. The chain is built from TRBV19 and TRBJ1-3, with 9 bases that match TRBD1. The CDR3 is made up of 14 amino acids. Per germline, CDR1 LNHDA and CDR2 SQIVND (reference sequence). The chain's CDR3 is CASSPGQGTPSIYF. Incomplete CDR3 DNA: TGTGCCAGTAGTCCGGGACAGGGAACTCCCTCC.

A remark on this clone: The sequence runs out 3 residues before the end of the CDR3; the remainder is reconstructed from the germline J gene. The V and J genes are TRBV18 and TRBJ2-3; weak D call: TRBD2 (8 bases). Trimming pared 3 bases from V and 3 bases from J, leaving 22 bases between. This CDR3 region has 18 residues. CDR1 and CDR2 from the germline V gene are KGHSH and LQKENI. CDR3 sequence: CASSPPSRGSGRTDTQYF. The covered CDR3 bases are TGTGCCAGCTCACCCCCCAGCAGGGGGAGCGGGAGAACAGATACG.

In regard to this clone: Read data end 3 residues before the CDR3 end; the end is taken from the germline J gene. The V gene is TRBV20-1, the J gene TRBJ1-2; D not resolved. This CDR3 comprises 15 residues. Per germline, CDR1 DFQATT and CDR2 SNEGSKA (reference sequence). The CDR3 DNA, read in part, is TGCAGTGCTAGAGTCACAACTAGCGGGAAAGAGACC. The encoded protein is CSARVTTSGKET. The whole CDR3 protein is CSARVTTSGKETYTF.

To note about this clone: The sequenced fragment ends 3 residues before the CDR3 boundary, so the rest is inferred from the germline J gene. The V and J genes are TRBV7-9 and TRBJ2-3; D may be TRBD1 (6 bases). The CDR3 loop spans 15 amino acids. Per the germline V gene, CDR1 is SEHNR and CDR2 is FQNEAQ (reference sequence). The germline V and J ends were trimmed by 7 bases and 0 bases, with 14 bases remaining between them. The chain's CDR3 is CASNKGETSTDTQYF. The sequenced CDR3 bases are TGTGCCAGCAACAAGGGGGAAACTAGCACAGATACG.

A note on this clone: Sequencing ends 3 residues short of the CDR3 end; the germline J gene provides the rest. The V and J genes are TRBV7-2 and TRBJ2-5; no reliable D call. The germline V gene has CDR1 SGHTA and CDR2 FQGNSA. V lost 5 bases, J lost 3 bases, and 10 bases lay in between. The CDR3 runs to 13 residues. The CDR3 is CASSPQSKETQYF. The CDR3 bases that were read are TGTGCCAGCAGCCCACAATCGAAAGAGACC.

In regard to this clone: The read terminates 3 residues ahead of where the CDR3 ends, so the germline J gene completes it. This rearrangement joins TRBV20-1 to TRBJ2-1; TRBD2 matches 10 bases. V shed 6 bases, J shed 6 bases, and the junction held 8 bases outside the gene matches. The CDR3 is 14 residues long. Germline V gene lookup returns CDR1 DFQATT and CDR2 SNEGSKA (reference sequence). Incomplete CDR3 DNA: TGCAGTGCCTATAAGCGGGGGGGCCCCAATGAG. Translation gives CSAYKRGGPNE. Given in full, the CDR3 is CSAYKRGGPNEQFF.

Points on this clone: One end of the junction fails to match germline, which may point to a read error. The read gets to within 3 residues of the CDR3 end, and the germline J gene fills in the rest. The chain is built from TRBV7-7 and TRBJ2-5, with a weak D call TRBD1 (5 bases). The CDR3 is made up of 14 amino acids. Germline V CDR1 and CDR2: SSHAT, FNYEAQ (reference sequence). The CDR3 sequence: CASSFGSGSETQYF. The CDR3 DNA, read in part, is TGTGCTAGCAGCTTCGGCTCAGGGTCGGAGACC.

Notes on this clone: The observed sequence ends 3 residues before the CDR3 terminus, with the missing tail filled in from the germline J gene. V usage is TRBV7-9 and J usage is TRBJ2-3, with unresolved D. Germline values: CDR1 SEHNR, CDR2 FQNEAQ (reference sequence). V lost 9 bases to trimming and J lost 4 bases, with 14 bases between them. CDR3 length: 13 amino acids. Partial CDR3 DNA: TGTGCCAGGGCCTCGAAGGGCCCAGATACG. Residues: CARASKGPDT. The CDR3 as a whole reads CARASKGPDTQYF.

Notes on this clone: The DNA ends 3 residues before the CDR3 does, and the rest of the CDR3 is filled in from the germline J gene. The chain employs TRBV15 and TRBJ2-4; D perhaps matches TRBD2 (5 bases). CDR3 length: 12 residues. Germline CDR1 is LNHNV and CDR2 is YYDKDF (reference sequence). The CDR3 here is CATSRDRGDQYF. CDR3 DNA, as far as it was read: TGTGCCACCAGCAGAGACCGGGGTGAT.

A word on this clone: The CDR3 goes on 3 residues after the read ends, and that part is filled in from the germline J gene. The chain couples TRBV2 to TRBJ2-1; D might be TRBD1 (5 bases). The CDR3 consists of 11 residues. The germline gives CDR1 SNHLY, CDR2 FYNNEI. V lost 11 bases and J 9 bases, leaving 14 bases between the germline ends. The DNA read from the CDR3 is TGTGCCGGGGCTCTTGAGCTTGAG. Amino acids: CAGALELE. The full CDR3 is CAGALELEQFF.

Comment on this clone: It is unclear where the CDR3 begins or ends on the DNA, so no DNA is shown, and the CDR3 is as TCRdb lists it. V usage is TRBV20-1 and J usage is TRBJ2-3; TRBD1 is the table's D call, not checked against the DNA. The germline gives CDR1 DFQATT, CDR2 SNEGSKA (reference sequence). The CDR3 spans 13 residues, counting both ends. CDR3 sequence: CSSSGQASVSQYF.